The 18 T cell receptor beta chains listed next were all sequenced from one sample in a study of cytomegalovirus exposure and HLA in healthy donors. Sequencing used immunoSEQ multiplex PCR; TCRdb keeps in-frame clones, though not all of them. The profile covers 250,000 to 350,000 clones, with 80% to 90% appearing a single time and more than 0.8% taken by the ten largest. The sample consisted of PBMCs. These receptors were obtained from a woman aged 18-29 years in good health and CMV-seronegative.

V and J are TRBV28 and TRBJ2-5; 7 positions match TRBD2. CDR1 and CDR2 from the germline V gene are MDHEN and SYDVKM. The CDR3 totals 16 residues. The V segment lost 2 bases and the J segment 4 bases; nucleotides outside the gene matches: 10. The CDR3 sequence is CASSLGAGNPTETQYF. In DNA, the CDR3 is TGTGCCAGCAGTTTAGGAGCGGGAAACCCCACAGAGACCCAGTACTTC.

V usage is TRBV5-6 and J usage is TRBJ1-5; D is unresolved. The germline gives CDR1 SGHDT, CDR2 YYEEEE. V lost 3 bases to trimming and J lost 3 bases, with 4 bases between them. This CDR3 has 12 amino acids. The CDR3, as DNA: TGTGCCAGCAGCTCCAACAATCAGCCCCAGCATTTT. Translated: CASSSNNQPQHF.

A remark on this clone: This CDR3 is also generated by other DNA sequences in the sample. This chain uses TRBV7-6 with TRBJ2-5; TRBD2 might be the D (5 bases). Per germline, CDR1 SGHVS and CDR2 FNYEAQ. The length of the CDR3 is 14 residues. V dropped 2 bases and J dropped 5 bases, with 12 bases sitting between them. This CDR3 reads CASSLRLAGETQYF. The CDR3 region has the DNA TGTGCCAGCAGCTTACGGCTAGCCGGGGAGACCCAGTACTTC.

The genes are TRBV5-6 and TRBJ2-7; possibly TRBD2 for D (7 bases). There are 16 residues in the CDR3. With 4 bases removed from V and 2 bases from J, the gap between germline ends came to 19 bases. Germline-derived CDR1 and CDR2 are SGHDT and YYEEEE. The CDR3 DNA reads TGTGCCAGCAGCGATCGAGAGGGGGGGGTGCCCTACGAGCAGTACTTC. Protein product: CASSDREGGVPYEQYF.

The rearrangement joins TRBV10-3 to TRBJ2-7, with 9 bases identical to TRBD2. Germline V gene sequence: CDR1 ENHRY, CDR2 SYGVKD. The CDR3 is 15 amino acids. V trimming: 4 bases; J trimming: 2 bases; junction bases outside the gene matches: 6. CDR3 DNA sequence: TGTGCCATCAGTGCGCCGGGACTAGCCCCCTACGAGCAGTACTTC. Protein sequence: CAISAPGLAPYEQYF.

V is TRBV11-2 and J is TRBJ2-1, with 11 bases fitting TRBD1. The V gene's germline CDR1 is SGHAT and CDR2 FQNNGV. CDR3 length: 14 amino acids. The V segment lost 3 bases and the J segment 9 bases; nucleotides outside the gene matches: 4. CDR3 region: CASSFGQGAGEQFF. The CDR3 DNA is TGTGCCAGCAGCTTCGGACAGGGGGCAGGTGAGCAGTTCTTC.

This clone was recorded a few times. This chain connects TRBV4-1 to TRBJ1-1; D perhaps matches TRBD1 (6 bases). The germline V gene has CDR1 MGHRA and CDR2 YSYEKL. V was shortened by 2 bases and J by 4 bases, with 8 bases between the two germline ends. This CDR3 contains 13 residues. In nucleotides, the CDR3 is TGCGCCAGCAGCCAATCGACAGGCACTGAAGCTTTCTTT. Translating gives CASSQSTGTEAFF.

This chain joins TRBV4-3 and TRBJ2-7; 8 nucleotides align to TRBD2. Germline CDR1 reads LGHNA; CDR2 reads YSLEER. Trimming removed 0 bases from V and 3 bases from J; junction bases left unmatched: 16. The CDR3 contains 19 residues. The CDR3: CASSQESLSDAGGHYEQYF. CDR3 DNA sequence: TGCGCCAGCAGCCAAGAAAGCCTGTCCGATGCGGGAGGCCACTACGAGCAGTACTTC.

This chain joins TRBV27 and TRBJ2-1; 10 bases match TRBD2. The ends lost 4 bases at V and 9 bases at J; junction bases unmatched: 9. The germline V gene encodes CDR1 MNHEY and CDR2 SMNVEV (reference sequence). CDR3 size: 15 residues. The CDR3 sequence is CASSSRTSGQFEQFF. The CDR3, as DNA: TGTGCCAGCAGTTCCCGGACTAGCGGACAGTTTGAGCAGTTCTTC.

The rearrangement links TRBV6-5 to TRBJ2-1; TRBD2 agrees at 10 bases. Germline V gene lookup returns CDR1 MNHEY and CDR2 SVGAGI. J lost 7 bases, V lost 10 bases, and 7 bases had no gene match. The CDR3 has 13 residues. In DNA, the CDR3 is TGTGCCACCTCAGCGGGAGGGGGGAATGAGCAGTTCTTC. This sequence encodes CATSAGGGNEQFF.

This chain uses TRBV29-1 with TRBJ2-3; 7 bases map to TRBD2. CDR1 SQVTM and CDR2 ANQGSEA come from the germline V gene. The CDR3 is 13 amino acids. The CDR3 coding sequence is TGCACCGTAGTAGCGGGCCGCACAGATACGCAGTATTTT. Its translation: CTVVAGRTDTQYF.

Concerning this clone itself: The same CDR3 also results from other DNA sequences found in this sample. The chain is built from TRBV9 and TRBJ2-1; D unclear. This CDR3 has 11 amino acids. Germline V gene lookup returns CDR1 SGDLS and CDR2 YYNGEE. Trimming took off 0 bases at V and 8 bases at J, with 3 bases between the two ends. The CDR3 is CASSVGDEQFF. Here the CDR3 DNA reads TGTGCCAGCAGCGTAGGAGATGAGCAGTTCTTC.

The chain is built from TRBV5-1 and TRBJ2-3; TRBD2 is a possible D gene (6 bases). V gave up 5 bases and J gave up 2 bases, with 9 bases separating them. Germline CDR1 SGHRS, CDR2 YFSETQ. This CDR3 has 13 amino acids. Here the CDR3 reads CASRASATDTQYF. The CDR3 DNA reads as TGCGCCAGCAGGGCTAGCGCCACAGATACGCAGTATTTT.

The CDR3 nucleotides are TGTGCCAGCAGCCGTCTAGCGGGGGGGACAGATACGCAGTATTTT. Its translation is CASSRLAGGTDTQYF. The chain carries TRBV6-5 and TRBJ2-3, with 12 positions matching TRBD2. The length of the CDR3 is 15 residues. V dropped 6 bases and J dropped 3; count of bases not matched to a gene: 4. Germline V gene lookup returns CDR1 MNHEY and CDR2 SVGAGI.

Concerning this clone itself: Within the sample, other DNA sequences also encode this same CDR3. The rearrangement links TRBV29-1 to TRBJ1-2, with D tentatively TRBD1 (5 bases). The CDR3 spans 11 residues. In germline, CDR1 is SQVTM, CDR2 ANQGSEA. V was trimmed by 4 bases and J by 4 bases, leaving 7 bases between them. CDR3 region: CSVGDSYGYTF. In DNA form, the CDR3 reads TGCAGCGTTGGCGACAGCTATGGCTACACCTTC.

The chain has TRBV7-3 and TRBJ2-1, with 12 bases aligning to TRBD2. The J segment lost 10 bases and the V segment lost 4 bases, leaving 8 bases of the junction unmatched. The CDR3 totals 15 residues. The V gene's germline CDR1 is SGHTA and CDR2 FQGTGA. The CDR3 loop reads CASSSWTSGIGEQFF. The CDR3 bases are TGTGCCAGCAGCTCCTGGACTAGCGGGATTGGCGAGCAGTTCTTC.

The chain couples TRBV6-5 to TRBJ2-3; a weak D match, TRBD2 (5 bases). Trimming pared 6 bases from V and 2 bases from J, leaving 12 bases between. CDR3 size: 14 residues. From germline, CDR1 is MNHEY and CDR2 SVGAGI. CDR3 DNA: TGTGCCAGCAGACGAGCGGCGCTCACAGATACGCAGTATTTT. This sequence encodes CASRRAALTDTQYF.

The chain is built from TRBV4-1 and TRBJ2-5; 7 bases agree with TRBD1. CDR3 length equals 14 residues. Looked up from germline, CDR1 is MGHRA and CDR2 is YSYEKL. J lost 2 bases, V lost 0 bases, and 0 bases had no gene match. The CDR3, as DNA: TGCGCCAGCAGCCAAGAGGGACAGCAAGAGACCCAGTACTTC. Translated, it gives CASSQEGQQETQYF.